Below, one TCR beta chain is given with its context. The CDR3 sequence is 15 residues long. The germline V gene has CDR1 KGHSH and CDR2 LQKENI. V shed 5 bases and J 4 bases; nucleotides not matched to a gene: 11. Only in-frame clones appear in the TCRdb table, and some are missing; sequencing was by immunoSEQ multiplex PCR. The sample contains 640,000 or so clones, around 87% of which appear only once. This entry belongs to a study of shared T cell receptors in the human thymus. The same sample was also used in a study of human thymus T cells.

The source is a boy under two years old with a congenital heart defect. Sequencing input: thymocytes. The chain combines TRBV18 with TRBJ2-7; 7 bases are shared with TRBD1. The CDR3 sequence: CASSGQVRPFYEQYF. In nucleotides, the CDR3 is TGTGCCAGCTCAGGACAGGTTCGTCCCTTTTACGAGCAGTACTTC.